Listed below are T cell receptor beta chains from one sample, sequenced in a study of cytomegalovirus exposure and HLA in healthy donors. Some clones are missing from TCRdb's copy, which holds only in-frame ones; the method was immunoSEQ multiplex PCR. The repertoire includes more than 85,000 clones, roughly three fifths of them detected once, and approximately 4.3% sits in the top ten. The sequenced material came from PBMCs. Source of these receptors: a human donor in good health. The CDR3 runs from the conserved cysteine through the conserved F or W. The order of the fields is J gene, clone size, V gene, D gene, CDR3 DNA, CDR3 protein. D genes are given only for firm matches. Some rows mark clone size as missing; the rest say once, few, many or name a class of expanded clone.

>TRBJ2-5|NA|TRBV7-9|NA
TGTGCCAGCAGCTTGGGGACGGGGGTCGTAGAGACCCAGTACTTC
CASSLGTGVVETQYF
>TRBJ2-3|NA|TRBV9|TRBD2
TGTGCCAGCAGCGTATCCGGACTAGCGGGAGGTTTGAATACGCAGTATTTT
CASSVSGLAGGLNTQYF
>TRBJ2-2|NA|TRBV5-1|TRBD1
TGCGCCAGCAGCAGCCGACAGGGGGGGGCCGGGGAGCTGTTTTTT
CASSSRQGGAGELFF
>TRBJ1-5|few|TRBV19|TRBD1
TGTGCCAGTAGTATCAGGGACAGGGGAGACAATCAGCCCCAGCATTTT
CASSIRDRGDNQPQHF
>TRBJ2-7|NA|TRBV10-3|NA
TGTGCCATCAGTGAGCCGGGTCCCCAAGCTGACGAGCAGTACTTC
CAISEPGPQADEQYF
>TRBJ1-2|few|TRBV7-8|NA
TGTGCCAGCAGCTTAGAGCGGGGACTGAAGTATGGCTACACCTTC
CASSLERGLKYGYTF
>TRBJ2-7|NA|TRBV7-8|TRBD2
TGTGCCAGCAGCTTAGAGGGGACTAGTGGCTCCTACGAGCAGTACTTC
CASSLEGTSGSYEQYF
>TRBJ1-4|NA|TRBV2|TRBD1
TGTGCCAGCAGAGATCGGACAGGGGGGGTCCGTGAAAAACTGTTTTTT
CASRDRTGGVREKLFF
>TRBJ2-5|once|TRBV5-1|TRBD2
TGCGCCAGCAGCTTGGGAAGGACTAGCGGGTTTGAGGAGACCCAGTACTTC
CASSLGRTSGFEETQYF
>TRBJ2-5|NA|TRBV19|TRBD2
TGTGCCAGTAGTTCCCGACTAGCGGGGCTCCAAGAGACCCAGTACTTC
CASSSRLAGLQETQYF
>TRBJ2-5|few|TRBV18|NA
TGTGCCAGCTCACCACAAGGGGGGGCCCAAGAGACCCAGTACTTC
CASSPQGGAQETQYF
>TRBJ2-7|NA|TRBV19|NA
TGTGCCAGTAGTATGACAGGTCTAGGCCTCCACGAGCAGTACTTC
CASSMTGLGLHEQYF
>TRBJ2-3|NA|TRBV21-1|NA
TGTGCCAGCAGCATAGAGGATAGACTAGCGGGAGTATCAGATACGCAGTATTTT
CASSIEDRLAGVSDTQYF
>TRBJ2-5|NA|TRBV13|TRBD2
TGTGCCAGCAGCTTAGGCCTAGCGGGAGGAGATGAGACCCAGTACTTC
CASSLGLAGGDETQYF
>TRBJ2-2|once|TRBV4-1|TRBD2
TGCGCCAGCAGGGCCCTAGCGGGAGGGAAAGTCACCGGGGAGCTGTTTTTT
CASRALAGGKVTGELFF
>TRBJ1-5|NA|TRBV4-2|NA
TGTGCCAGCAGCCAAGAGGGCGGGGGCAATCAGCCCCAGCATTTT
CASSQEGGGNQPQHF
>TRBJ2-5|NA|TRBV30|NA
TGTGCCTGGGGCGGCGATCGGGAGACCCAGTACTTC
CAWGGDRETQYF
>TRBJ2-3|NA|TRBV19|NA
TGTGCCAGTAGTCCACAGGTCGGCCCTGCGTATTTT
CASSPQVGPAYF
>TRBJ1-5|few|TRBV16|NA
TGTGCCAGCAGCCAATCGGGAGGGGGATATCAGCCCCAGCATTTT
CASSQSGGGYQPQHF
>TRBJ2-2|NA|TRBV2|TRBD1
TGTGCCAGCAGGGGACAGGTCCTGAACACCGGGGAGCTGTTTTTT
CASRGQVLNTGELFF
>TRBJ1-2|NA|TRBV4-1|NA
TGCGCCAGCAGCCAAGATCGAGGGCAGGCGCGACGTGACTATGGCTACACCTTC
CASSQDRGQARRDYGYTF
>TRBJ2-7|NA|TRBV5-1|TRBD1
TGCGCCAGCAGCAGCAAACAGGGGGCGGTATCCTACGAGCAGTACTTC
CASSSKQGAVSYEQYF
>TRBJ2-1|NA|TRBV12-2|NA
TGTGCAAGTCGCTTAGAAAGTGGGTCTAGCGGGAGTCGAGGGGGTGAGCAGTTCTTC
CASRLESGSSGSRGGEQFF
>TRBJ1-1|NA|TRBV10-1|TRBD1
TGCGCCAGCAGCCGGGACAGGGTCACTGAAGCTTTCTTT
CASSRDRVTEAFF
>TRBJ2-7|NA|TRBV5-1|TRBD2
TGCGCCAGCTCGGAAGCGGGAGGGCCATCCGAGCAGTACTTC
CASSEAGGPSEQYF
>TRBJ1-5|few|TRBV2|NA
TGTGCCAGCAGTGAAAGCTCCAATCAGCCCCAGCATTTT
CASSESSNQPQHF
>TRBJ2-3|NA|TRBV29-1|TRBD2
TGCAGCGCATCTAGCGGAAGGCGGGATACGCAGTATTTT
CSASSGRRDTQYF
>TRBJ2-1|NA|TRBV15|NA
TGTGCCACCAGCAGAGATCCGTCGGATGAGCAGTTCTTC
CATSRDPSDEQFF
>TRBJ1-2|few|TRBV30|NA
TGTGCCTGGAGTGTAGAGAGAAAGGGGTATGGCTACACCTTC
CAWSVERKGYGYTF
>TRBJ2-2|NA|TRBV4-1|TRBD2
TGCGCCAGCAGCCACCCGGAGGGGCTTGCGGGAGGGGACACCGGGGAGCTGTTTTTT
CASSHPEGLAGGDTGELFF
>TRBJ1-1|NA|TRBV5-6|NA
TGTGCCAGCAGCTTGGCTCAGGACACTGAAGCTTTCTTT
CASSLAQDTEAFF
>TRBJ1-1|NA|TRBV6-1|NA
TGTGCCAGCAGTGAGCCGGGGAAGAACACTGAAGCTTTCTTT
CASSEPGKNTEAFF
>TRBJ2-1|NA|TRBV28|NA
TGTGCCAGCAGTTCTCTCCATGGCGGGGAGTACAATGAGCAGTTCTTC
CASSSLHGGEYNEQFF
>TRBJ2-5|NA|TRBV4-1|NA
TGCGCCAGCAGCCAAGATCAGACACTCGCGGAGACCCAGTACTTC
CASSQDQTLAETQYF
>TRBJ1-1|NA|TRBV19|TRBD1
TGTGCCAGCATTGACAGGGCGGGCACTGAAGCTTTCTTT
CASIDRAGTEAFF
>TRBJ1-4|few|TRBV5-1|TRBD1
TGCGCCAGCAGAAGTGGGGACAGGAATGAAAAACTGTTTTTT
CASRSGDRNEKLFF
>TRBJ1-4|NA|TRBV7-9|NA
TGTGCCAGCAGCGGGGGGGCAGGGATTAATGAAAAACTGTTTTTT
CASSGGAGINEKLFF
>TRBJ2-7|NA|TRBV28|TRBD2
TGTGCCAGCAGTTTGATGCGGGGGGGCTCCTACGAGCAGTACTTC
CASSLMRGGSYEQYF
>TRBJ1-2|NA|TRBV29-1|NA
TGCAGCGTTCGCGACTATAGCTATGGCTACACCTTC
CSVRDYSYGYTF
>TRBJ1-2|NA|TRBV7-2|NA
TGTGCCAGCAGCTTAGTCTCGAACTATGGCTACACCTTC
CASSLVSNYGYTF